This T cell receptor beta chain was captured in a study of blood T cells in healthy people across ages. Germline CDR1 reads LNHNV; CDR2 reads YYDKDF (reference sequence). The CDR3 runs to 13 residues. Study-wide findings and caveats: A greater number of naive CD4+ cells and higher diversity distinguished long-lived donors from aged donors. The donors' CMV status was not determined, possibly confounding changes in expanded clonotypes.

In the case of this clonotype: Its antigen is unknown.

Using a J-beta primer mix together with a sample-barcoded 5' primer, a second PCR was run for about 6 to 12 cycles. A single record per CDR3 protein comes from TCRdb applying MiXCR to the 5' RACE reads. The repertoire holds about 760,000 distinct CDR3 sequences, with more than 50% as singletons. The source is a middle-aged man in good health. This chain connects TRBV15 to TRBJ2-5, with D uncertain. The tail of the sequence fits TRBJ2-7 better, so the J call may be wrong. Sequencing was performed on blood. Here the CDR3 DNA reads TGTGCCACCAGCAGGTCTAGTGTTTCCGAGCAGTACTTC. It yields the protein CATSRSSVSEQYF.